The rows below give T cell receptor beta chains drawn from one sample of a study of naive and memory T cell subsets. TCRdb used MiXCR to reprocess the UMI-ligation and nested PCR reads, holding one entry per CDR3 protein. This table holds under 150,000 distinct CDR3 sequences, around 15% found once. The sequenced sample was naive CD4+ T cells from blood. Receptor source: a human donor in good health. Both conserved end residues are part of each CDR3. A D gene is named only where the DNA matches it firmly. A clone size is listed for some rows: how often the clone was seen (once, few, many), or a class if it is expanded.

d_call: TRBD2; clone_size: .; j_call: TRBJ2-3; v_call: TRBV4-2; cdr3_aa: CASSQESGRNTDTQYF; cdr3_nt: TGTGCCAGCAGCCAAGAAAGCGGGAGGAACACAGATACGCAGTATTTT
d_call: .; clone_size: .; j_call: TRBJ1-1; v_call: TRBV19; cdr3_aa: CASSIIFSGNTEAFF; cdr3_nt: TGTGCCAGTAGTATTATTTTTTCAGGGAACACTGAAGCTTTCTTT
d_call: TRBD1; clone_size: .; j_call: TRBJ1-1; v_call: TRBV5-1; cdr3_aa: CASSLGRGGQGASTEAFF; cdr3_nt: TGCGCCAGCAGCTTGGGTAGGGGAGGACAGGGGGCTTCCACTGAAGCTTTCTTT
d_call: .; clone_size: .; j_call: TRBJ2-5; v_call: TRBV3-1; cdr3_aa: CASSQKVSRVAQYF; cdr3_nt: TGTGCCAGCAGCCAAAAGGTTTCCAGGGTGGCCCAGTACTTC
d_call: .; clone_size: few; j_call: TRBJ1-5; v_call: TRBV20-1; cdr3_aa: CSASPQGPGQPQHF; cdr3_nt: TGCAGTGCTAGCCCCCAGGGTCCAGGTCAGCCCCAGCATTTT
d_call: TRBD2; clone_size: few; j_call: TRBJ2-2; v_call: TRBV6-2/TRBV6-3; cdr3_aa: CASTLRLAGAGELFF; cdr3_nt: TGTGCCAGCACCCTACGACTAGCGGGAGCCGGGGAGCTGTTTTTT
d_call: TRBD1; clone_size: .; j_call: TRBJ2-2; v_call: TRBV20-1; cdr3_aa: CSAQGASITGELFF; cdr3_nt: TGCAGTGCACAGGGGGCGTCGATCACCGGGGAGCTGTTTTTT
d_call: .; clone_size: .; j_call: TRBJ1-2; v_call: TRBV7-9; cdr3_aa: CASSLVGTDSNYGYTF; cdr3_nt: TGTGCCAGCAGCTTAGTGGGCACGGACAGCAACTATGGCTACACCTTC
d_call: .; clone_size: many; j_call: TRBJ1-3; v_call: TRBV6-6; cdr3_aa: CASRSGRLSGNTIYF; cdr3_nt: TGTGCCAGCAGATCCGGAAGACTCTCTGGAAACACCATATATTTT
d_call: .; clone_size: .; j_call: TRBJ2-7; v_call: TRBV9; cdr3_aa: CASSVGASENYEQYF; cdr3_nt: TGTGCCAGCAGCGTAGGGGCTAGCGAGAACTACGAGCAGTACTTC
d_call: TRBD2; clone_size: many; j_call: TRBJ2-3; v_call: TRBV6-6; cdr3_aa: CASSYSTSSGYTDTQYF; cdr3_nt: TGTGCCAGCAGTTACTCGACTTCTAGCGGCTACACAGATACGCAGTATTTT
d_call: TRBD2; clone_size: .; j_call: TRBJ2-4; v_call: TRBV10-2; cdr3_aa: CASRGTSGMGAKNIQYF; cdr3_nt: TGCGCCAGCAGGGGGACTAGCGGGATGGGAGCCAAAAACATTCAGTACTTC
d_call: TRBD2; clone_size: few; j_call: TRBJ2-3; v_call: TRBV2; cdr3_aa: CASVGLAGLSTDTQYF; cdr3_nt: TGTGCCAGCGTAGGACTAGCGGGACTAAGCACAGATACGCAGTATTTT
d_call: .; clone_size: many; j_call: TRBJ2-7; v_call: TRBV25-1; cdr3_aa: CACSGTSYEQYF; cdr3_nt: TGTGCCTGTTCAGGGACTTCCTACGAGCAGTACTTC
d_call: TRBD1; clone_size: .; j_call: TRBJ2-7; v_call: TRBV6-1; cdr3_aa: CASRVRQGDYEQYF; cdr3_nt: TGTGCCAGCAGAGTAAGACAGGGAGACTACGAGCAGTACTTC
d_call: TRBD1; clone_size: few; j_call: TRBJ1-2; v_call: TRBV2; cdr3_aa: CASSENRGGFYGYTF; cdr3_nt: TGTGCCAGCAGTGAGAATCGAGGGGGCTTCTATGGCTACACCTTC
d_call: TRBD1; clone_size: .; j_call: TRBJ1-4; v_call: TRBV5-6; cdr3_aa: CASSWTQGLGEKLFF; cdr3_nt: TGTGCCAGCAGCTGGACACAGGGGTTGGGTGAAAAACTGTTTTTT
d_call: TRBD2; clone_size: .; j_call: TRBJ2-2; v_call: TRBV6-2/TRBV6-3; cdr3_aa: CASRLAGAGPGELFF; cdr3_nt: TGTGCCAGCAGACTAGCGGGAGCGGGTCCCGGGGAGCTGTTTTTT
d_call: TRBD2; clone_size: .; j_call: TRBJ2-1; v_call: TRBV11-2; cdr3_aa: CASRSLAASGDSNEQFF; cdr3_nt: TGTGCCAGCAGGTCTCTAGCGGCTAGCGGAGACAGCAATGAGCAGTTCTTC
d_call: TRBD1; clone_size: .; j_call: TRBJ1-1; v_call: TRBV7-2; cdr3_aa: CASSLRTGGDTEAFF; cdr3_nt: TGTGCCAGCAGCTTAAGGACAGGGGGGGACACTGAAGCTTTCTTT
d_call: TRBD1; clone_size: few; j_call: TRBJ1-4; v_call: TRBV7-9; cdr3_aa: CASSLNRGNEKLFF; cdr3_nt: TGTGCCAGCAGTCTAAACAGGGGTAATGAAAAACTGTTTTTT
d_call: .; clone_size: many; j_call: TRBJ2-1; v_call: TRBV7-2; cdr3_aa: CASSFPDRGARYNEQFF; cdr3_nt: TGTGCCAGCAGCTTTCCGGACCGCGGGGCGCGCTACAATGAGCAGTTCTTC
d_call: .; clone_size: .; j_call: TRBJ1-3; v_call: TRBV12-3/TRBV12-4; cdr3_aa: CASSLGFSGNTIYF; cdr3_nt: TGTGCCAGCAGTTTAGGGTTCTCTGGAAACACCATATATTTT
d_call: TRBD1; clone_size: few; j_call: TRBJ2-1; v_call: TRBV5-4; cdr3_aa: CASSLDRGQYNEQFF; cdr3_nt: TGTGCCAGCAGCTTGGACAGGGGGCAGTACAATGAGCAGTTCTTC
d_call: TRBD1; clone_size: few; j_call: TRBJ2-3; v_call: TRBV6-1; cdr3_aa: CASRGQGRTDTQYF; cdr3_nt: TGTGCCAGCAGAGGACAGGGCAGAACAGATACGCAGTATTTT
d_call: TRBD1; clone_size: .; j_call: TRBJ1-5; v_call: TRBV28; cdr3_aa: CASSLWTGPEPGGNQPQHF; cdr3_nt: TGTGCCAGCAGTTTATGGACAGGGCCCGAGCCGGGGGGCAATCAGCCCCAGCATTTT
d_call: TRBD1; clone_size: .; j_call: TRBJ1-2; v_call: TRBV27; cdr3_aa: CASSPTGALGGYTF; cdr3_nt: TGTGCCAGCAGTCCTACAGGGGCTCTGGGTGGCTACACCTTC
d_call: TRBD2; clone_size: .; j_call: TRBJ2-7; v_call: TRBV20-1; cdr3_aa: CSARTSGNRYEQYF; cdr3_nt: TGCAGTGCTAGGACTAGCGGGAACCGTTACGAGCAGTACTTC
d_call: TRBD2; clone_size: few; j_call: TRBJ2-5; v_call: TRBV5-1; cdr3_aa: CASSLSGRPVETQYF; cdr3_nt: TGCGCCAGCAGCTTGAGCGGGAGGCCGGTAGAGACCCAGTACTTC
d_call: .; clone_size: .; j_call: TRBJ2-3; v_call: TRBV4-3; cdr3_aa: CASSQDNRGTDTQYF; cdr3_nt: TGCGCCAGCAGCCAAGATAACAGAGGAACAGATACGCAGTATTTT
d_call: .; clone_size: few; j_call: TRBJ1-1; v_call: TRBV20-1; cdr3_aa: CSARRPGHQNTEAFF; cdr3_nt: TGCAGTGCTAGACGGCCGGGACACCAGAACACTGAAGCTTTCTTT
d_call: .; clone_size: .; j_call: TRBJ2-1; v_call: TRBV29-1; cdr3_aa: CSVDLAEMNNEQFF; cdr3_nt: TGCAGCGTTGATCTGGCGGAAATGAACAATGAGCAGTTCTTC
d_call: TRBD2; clone_size: few; j_call: TRBJ2-6; v_call: TRBV19; cdr3_aa: CATGSGISGANVLTF; cdr3_nt: TGTGCCACCGGTAGCGGGATTTCTGGGGCCAACGTCCTGACTTTC
d_call: .; clone_size: few; j_call: TRBJ2-2; v_call: TRBV10-3; cdr3_aa: CATSLAGELFF; cdr3_nt: TGTGCCACCAGCCTAGCCGGGGAGCTGTTTTTT
d_call: .; clone_size: .; j_call: TRBJ2-1; v_call: TRBV10-3; cdr3_aa: CAISEPQIVRGNEQFF; cdr3_nt: TGTGCCATCAGTGAGCCGCAGATAGTTAGGGGGAATGAGCAGTTCTTC
d_call: TRBD2; clone_size: few; j_call: TRBJ2-7; v_call: TRBV12-3/TRBV12-4; cdr3_aa: CASSRGPGSLADRYEQYF; cdr3_nt: TGTGCCAGCAGTCGAGGACCGGGTAGCCTAGCGGACCGCTACGAGCAGTACTTC
d_call: .; clone_size: .; j_call: TRBJ1-2; v_call: TRBV10-3; cdr3_aa: CAIRQDSDYGYTF; cdr3_nt: TGTGCCATCAGACAGGACAGCGATTATGGCTACACCTTC